This TCR beta chain originates from a study of T cell responses to AZD1222 COVID-19 vaccine (dated by TCRdb to 2020 to 2022). Regarding the complete study: Because spike-specific TCR depth and breadth did not differ between the two schedules, AZD1222 recipients who got a second dose at roughly 4 weeks were pooled with those who got a second dose at roughly 12 weeks. Enrollment into the trials was organized by age into subgroups of 18-55, 56-69 and 70-plus years, and those subgroups contained about 160, 30 and 59 TCR-sequenced participants, respectively. A total of just over 230 trial participants underwent TCR sequencing, of whom roughly 210 had received two doses of AZD1222 and about 26 had received two doses of the MenACWY control vaccine.

The CDR3 regions of human TCRbeta chains were subjected to immunosequencing. As for how the authors treated the data: TCRs in the repertoires were compared against a reference library of SARS-CoV-2-specific TCRs that had been generated with the MIRA antigen-specificity platform. Breadth meant the fraction of unique TCRs that were SARS-CoV-2-associated, whereas depth meant the fraction of total T cells that were SARS-CoV-2-associated. Using the MIRA data, every spike-specific TCR was mapped to the spike region that the TCR reacted to and assigned to either a CD4 or a CD8 class. Log10-transformed breadth and depth values were compared by one-way ANOVA with Sidak's multiple comparisons tests. TCRdb took this table from immuneACCESS and kept in-frame rearrangements with V and J called. Such tables lack part of the clones; where checked against another copy, unresolved V genes explain under half of the gap, and the rest is unexplained. Clone size and V and J calls were adopted from that table, with D and trimming inferred from the DNA. Counted in this sample were around 150,000 clones; roughly nine tenths of them appeared once. About 3.4% of the sample is held by the ten biggest clonotypes.

Germline trimming: 0 bases from V, 4 bases from J; junction bases outside gene matches: 7. The CDR1 and CDR2 encoded by the germline V gene are LGHNA and YSLEER. Reading from cysteine to phenylalanine, the CDR3 counts 17 amino acids. Kept here is only the CDR3 DNA, which spans 51 bases and is read in frame from base 1. Beyond this particular receptor, the publication reports: Because no day 14 peak-response samples were available, repertoires were characterized only after the peak T cell response. Conclusions about previously exposed vaccinees were limited because only a handful of AZD1222 recipients were SARS-CoV-2 seropositive at baseline. Reportedly, almost half of the unique spike-specific TCRs recognized epitopes lying outside the regions that are mutated in the B.1.351 and B.1.1.7 variants. A significant rise in spike-specific TCR breadth and depth was observed after two AZD1222 doses relative to day 0 and relative to MenACWY recipients. The whole spike protein was spanned by vaccine-associated CD4 TCRs, and dominant responses were seen in regions 160-218 and 743-854. The 56-69-year group was small, and its depth increase did not reach significance, likely because of low power. Participants were mostly white British, with more females than males. The authors suggested clonal diversity may have been underestimated.

Per the publication, the time point label means: baseline before first vaccination. Samples from vaccinated people were obtained from the UK trials COV001 and COV002, which included a single-blind randomized controlled phase 2/3 trial of AZD1222 (ChAdOx1 nCoV-19) in healthy adults. For TCRbeta chain sequencing, PBMC samples were collected from trial participants at day 0 and at day 28 after the second dose. To note about this clone: It lacks a known antigen. No much larger clone exists at a distance of one base, and base qualities are not known.

The chain couples TRBV4-3 to TRBJ1-3, and 9 junction bases match TRBD1. This sequence originates from an adult in good health. The specimen was peripheral blood, collected on day 0 of AZD1222 vaccination. Here is the DNA: TGCGCCAGCAGCCAAGACCTGAGGGGACAGGGCGGAAACACCATATATTTT. It is translated as CASSQDLRGQGGNTIYF.